Below are 21 T cell receptor beta chains sequenced from a single sample in a study of T cells in Graves' hyperthyroidism and ophthalmopathy. Using RNA transcripts as the source, TCR beta CDR3 regions were amplified. HTBI primers were used for first-round RT-PCR of the TCR CDR3. MiXCR, run by TCRdb on the multiplex PCR reads, gives a single entry per CDR3 protein. This table has some 550,000 distinct CDR3 sequences, about a fifth appearing once. The specimen sequenced was blood. The receptors shown here come from a man between 18 and 35 years old with Graves' hyperthyroidism.

This clonotype was found many times. CDR3 residues: CARRTGTNTEAFF. The CDR3 coding sequence is TGTGCCAGAAGGACAGGGACGAACACTGAAGCTTTCTTT. The V and J genes are TRBV2 and TRBJ1-1; 8 bases match TRBD1. Germline V gene data show CDR1 as SNHLY and CDR2 as FYNNEI. Trimming took 9 bases from V and 1 from J; bases not matched to a gene: 4. This CDR3 is built from 13 residues.

This clonotype was observed many times. The chain combines TRBV11-2 with TRBJ1-1; no clear D. V gave up 2 bases and J gave up 8 bases, with 9 bases separating them. This CDR3 contains 12 residues. Germline values: CDR1 SGHAT, CDR2 FQNNGV. CDR3 nucleotides: TGTGCCAGCAGCTTATCAAGGTCCGAAGCTTTCTTT. Its protein product is CASSLSRSEAFF.

In regard to this clonotype: Since a much larger clone is just one base distant, this may be a read error. The chain links TRBV6-1 to TRBJ1-5; 8 nucleotides match TRBD1. The CDR3 has 16 residues. Trimming cost V 7 bases and J 0 bases; bases outside gene matches: 8. Germline-derived CDR1 and CDR2 are MNHNS and SASEGT. The CDR3 region is CASKLDRAHSNQPQHF. In DNA form, the CDR3 reads TGTGCCAGCAAACTGGACAGGGCTCATAGCAATCAGCCCCAGCATTTT.

The chain combines TRBV6-9 with TRBJ2-7; TRBD1 aligns across 8 bases. With V trimmed by 1 base and J by 2 bases, 10 bases remained unmatched. Germline V gene lookup returns CDR1 MNHGY and CDR2 SVAAGI. The CDR3 is made up of 17 amino acids. The CDR3 nucleotides read TGTGCCAGCAGTTATTGGCCCCCGGACAGGGACCCCTACGAGCAGTACTTC. Protein product: CASSYWPPDRDPYEQYF.

Comment on this clonotype: A read error may be the cause here, since a much bigger clone is one base away. This chain joins TRBV10-3 and TRBJ1-1; no definite D call. This CDR3 region has 14 residues. Germline V gives CDR1 ENHRY, CDR2 SYGVKD. The CDR3 loop reads CVISGREANTEAFF. CDR3 coding DNA: TGTGTCATCAGTGGTCGGGAAGCGAACACTGAAGCTTTCTTT.

At least ten counts were recorded for this clonotype. This sequence joins TRBV6-2 or TRBV6-3 and TRBJ1-2; maybe TRBD1 (5 bases). Germline assignment: CDR1 MNHEY and CDR2 SVGEGT. V shed 2 bases and J shed 5 bases, with 18 bases lying between them. The CDR3 runs to 16 residues. DNA for the CDR3: TGTGCCAGCAGTTACGTAGGGGCCGGGTCCCTATATGGCTACACCTTC. Translating gives CASSYVGAGSLYGYTF.

The sample holds many counts of this clonotype. The chain recombines TRBV10-3 with TRBJ1-1; the D is unclear. Germline loops: CDR1 ENHRY, CDR2 SYGVKD. The CDR3 is 12 residues long. V was cut by 6 bases and J by 3 bases, with 8 bases left in between. CDR3 nucleotide sequence: TGTGCCATCAGCTGGGGTGACACTGAAGCTTTCTTT. This sequence encodes CAISWGDTEAFF.

The chain employs TRBV20-1 and TRBJ1-2, with a possible D match to TRBD1 (6 bases). Trimming cost V 0 bases and J 4 bases, with 12 bases left between them. The germline V gene encodes CDR1 DFQATT and CDR2 SNEGSKA (reference sequence). The CDR3 loop spans 14 amino acids. Written as DNA, the CDR3 is TGCAGTGCTAGAGATCTTACAGGGCTCTATGGCTACACCTTC. Translation gives CSARDLTGLYGYTF.

This clonotype was picked up many times. This sequence joins TRBV10-3 and TRBJ1-1; D unclear. CDR1 and CDR2 from the germline V gene are ENHRY and SYGVKD. V was cut by 3 bases and J by 1 base, with 6 bases left in between. This CDR3 has 13 amino acids. The CDR3 coding sequence is TGTGCCATCAGTGATTCTCGGAACACTGAAGCTTTCTTT. Translation: CAISDSRNTEAFF.

This clonotype was seen repeatedly, ten times or more. This chain connects TRBV14 to TRBJ1-1; D gene uncertain. CDR1 is SGHDN, CDR2 FVKESK, per germline. Between the trimmed V and J ends, which lost 8 bases and 2 bases, there was a span of 9 bases. There are 12 residues in the CDR3. The CDR3, as DNA: TGTGCCAGCGGCTTGACCAACACTGAAGCTTTCTTT. Its translation is CASGLTNTEAFF.

The chain has TRBV24-1 and TRBJ2-7, with a tentative D call TRBD2 (6 bases). The CDR3 spans 14 residues. Trimming took off 10 bases at V and 0 bases at J, with 15 bases between the two ends. Germline CDR1 and CDR2: KGHDR and SFDVKD. CDR3 residues: CATGDSGPSYEQYF. The CDR3 DNA reads TGTGCCACGGGGGATAGCGGACCCTCCTACGAGCAGTACTTC.

This clonotype showed up many times. The gene calls are TRBV14 and TRBJ1-1; no clear D. Germline lookup yields CDR1 SGHDN and CDR2 FVKESK. CDR3 length: 13 amino acids. Trimming took off 2 bases at V and 0 bases at J, with 4 bases between the two ends. The CDR3 nucleotides are TGTGCCAGCAGCCAACGGATGAACACTGAAGCTTTCTTT. Its translation: CASSQRMNTEAFF.

This clonotype has just a few counts. The V call is TRBV15, the J call TRBJ1-5; tentative D call: TRBD1 (6 bases). Trimming removed 6 bases at V and 0 bases at J, with 27 bases between. Per germline, CDR1 LNHNV and CDR2 YYDKDF (reference sequence). This CDR3 contains 20 residues. CDR3 sequence: CATRGERAGAHLYSNQPQHF. The DNA of the CDR3 is TGTGCCACCAGGGGGGAGAGGGCAGGGGCCCACTTGTATAGCAATCAGCCCCAGCATTTT.

This clonotype appeared a few times. The chain joins TRBV6-1 to TRBJ1-5; 7 bases line up with TRBD1. CDR1 and CDR2 from the germline V gene are MNHNS and SASEGT. This CDR3 contains 16 residues. Losses at the gene ends were 5 bases for V and 0 bases for J; bases not matched to a gene: 7. CDR3 sequence reads: CASSIGQVYSNQPQHF. In nucleotides, the CDR3 is TGTGCCAGCAGTATAGGACAGGTCTATAGCAATCAGCCCCAGCATTTT.

This clonotype was observed at least ten times. V and J are TRBV12-3 or TRBV12-4 and TRBJ2-5; TRBD2 might be the D (5 bases). Between the trimmed V and J ends, which lost 5 bases and 5 bases, there was a span of 12 bases. The CDR3 consists of 13 residues. The CDR3 here is CASSPSPEETQYF. CDR3 sequence (DNA): TGTGCCAGCAGTCCTAGCCCCGAGGAGACCCAGTACTTC.

This chain joins TRBV5-4 and TRBJ2-5; the D call may be TRBD1 or TRBD2 (7 bases each). The CDR3 runs to 15 residues. V lost 5 bases and J 1 base, leaving 15 bases between the germline ends. Germline loops: CDR1 SGHNT, CDR2 YYREEE (reference sequence). This CDR3 reads CASRSQGGGQETQYF. The CDR3 bases are TGTGCCAGCAGGAGCCAGGGGGGGGGCCAAGAGACCCAGTACTTC.

This clonotype was observed many times. The chain has TRBV6-2 or TRBV6-3 and TRBJ1-3, with D possibly TRBD1 on 6 matching bases. Looked up from germline, CDR1 is MNHEY and CDR2 is SVGEGT. V was cut by 6 bases and J by 3 bases, with 18 bases left in between. The CDR3 has 16 amino acids. DNA for the CDR3: TGTGCCAGCAGCAAAACCGGGACAACCTATGGAAACACCATATATTTT. It specifies CASSKTGTTYGNTIYF.

This sequence joins TRBV5-6 and TRBJ2-7; 7 nucleotides agree with TRBD1. The CDR3 consists of 16 residues. Germline V gives CDR1 SGHDT, CDR2 YYEEEE. Trimming removed 5 bases from V and 2 bases from J; junction bases left unmatched: 13. The CDR3 region is CASRFWARQGAYEQYF. CDR3 DNA: TGTGCCAGCAGGTTTTGGGCTCGACAGGGAGCCTACGAGCAGTACTTC. The full variable domain, with the rest looked up from reference TRBV5-6 and TRBJ2-7, is DAGVTQSPTHLIKTRGQQVTLRCSPKSGHDTVSWYQQALGQGPQFIFQYYEEEERQRGNFPDRFSGHQFPNYSSELNVNALLLGDSALYLCASRFWARQGAYEQYFGPGTRLTVT.

The chain recombines TRBV24-1 with TRBJ2-5; TRBD2 is a possible D gene (5 bases). Trimming pared 4 bases from V and 5 bases from J, leaving 13 bases between. Per germline, CDR1 KGHDR and CDR2 SFDVKD. This CDR3 has 14 residues. CDR3 sequence: CATSDHGLLETQYF. CDR3 nucleotides: TGTGCCACCAGTGACCATGGACTCTTGGAGACCCAGTACTTC.

V usage is TRBV28 and J usage is TRBJ1-5; weak D call: TRBD1 (6 bases). Looked up from germline, CDR1 is MDHEN and CDR2 is SYDVKM. The V gene lost 6 bases and the J gene lost 4 bases, with 16 bases spanning the gap. The CDR3 totals 15 residues. The CDR3 DNA reads as TGTGCCAGCAGACGTAGGGGGGGGATTAATCAGCCCCAGCATTTT. This gives the protein CASRRRGGINQPQHF.

This clonotype showed up many times. The chain uses TRBV2 and TRBJ2-5; weak D call: TRBD1 (6 bases). CDR3 length: 15 residues. Trimming took off 6 bases at V and 5 bases at J, with 19 bases between the two ends. Germline values: CDR1 SNHLY, CDR2 FYNNEI. Here the CDR3 DNA reads TGTGCCAGCAGACCCGACAGGTCCCCCGGTGAGACCCAGTACTTC. Encoded protein: CASRPDRSPGETQYF.